The 18 T cell receptor beta chains below come from one sample, sequenced in a study of control samples from healthy donors and cancer patients. Only in-frame clones appear in the TCRdb table, and some are missing; sequencing was by immunoSEQ multiplex PCR. The sample yields roughly 100,000 clones, about 89% seen once. The sample was PBMCs. The receptors here all came from a man aged 55 to 69 with lung cancer.

In its sample, this clone was seen a few times. This chain uses TRBV5-1 with TRBJ2-2; TRBD1 matches at 9 bases. The CDR3 is 15 residues long. With V trimmed by 7 bases and J by 4 bases, 8 bases remained unmatched. In germline, CDR1 is SGHRS, CDR2 YFSETQ. CDR3 nucleotides: TGCGCCAGCCGGCCGGGGACAGGGTTCACCGGGGAGCTGTTTTTT. Translation gives CASRPGTGFTGELFF.

This rearrangement joins TRBV27 to TRBJ2-3; D is perhaps TRBD1 (6 bases). With 8 bases removed from V and 4 bases from J, the gap between germline ends came to 13 bases. Germline V gene data show CDR1 as MNHEY and CDR2 as SMNVEV (reference sequence). The CDR3 consists of 13 residues. Here the CDR3 DNA reads TGTGCCAGCGCGGACAGAAGTGCAGATACGCAGTATTTT. Translated: CASADRSADTQYF.

The CDR3 is CASRGVETQYF. The CDR3 nucleotides read TGTGCCAGCAGGGGGGTGGAGACCCAGTACTTC. The chain has TRBV11-3 and TRBJ2-5; either TRBD1 or TRBD2 may supply D (5 bases each). This CDR3 contains 11 residues. V was pared by 6 bases and J by 5 bases, with 7 bases between. Germline CDR1 and CDR2: SGHNT and YENEEA. The full variable domain, in which reference TRBV11-3 and TRBJ2-5 provide the parts outside the CDR3, is EAGVVQSPRYKIIEKKQPVAFWCNPISGHNTLYWYLQNLGQGPELLIRYENEEAVDDSQLPKDRFSAERLKGVDSTLKIQPAELGDSAVYLCASRGVETQYFGPGTRLLVL.

J is TRBJ2-1 and V is TRBV27; 13 bases are a match to TRBD2. The CDR3 extends over 13 amino acids. Unmatched junction bases numbered 0, after V lost 5 bases and J lost 8 bases. The V gene's germline CDR1 is MNHEY and CDR2 SMNVEV (reference sequence). For the CDR3, the DNA is TGTGCCAGCAGTGGACTAGCGGGGGATGAGCAGTTCTTC. Protein: CASSGLAGDEQFF.

The V and J genes are TRBV6-4 and TRBJ1-6; TRBD1 aligns across 7 bases. The CDR3 is 14 residues long. Losses at the gene ends were 3 bases for V and 10 bases for J; bases not matched to a gene: 6. The germline V gene has CDR1 MRHNA and CDR2 SNTAGT. The CDR3 DNA reads as TGTGCCAGCAGTGAATTGACAGGGCAATCACCCCTCCACTTT. It specifies CASSELTGQSPLHF.

This rearrangement joins TRBV9 to TRBJ2-3; D remains ambiguous. The CDR3 is 12 amino acids. V shed 2 bases and J shed 6 bases, with 7 bases lying between them. The germline V gene has CDR1 SGDLS and CDR2 YYNGEE. This CDR3 reads CASSVLYDTQYF. CDR3 DNA sequence: TGTGCCAGCAGCGTGTTATACGATACGCAGTATTTT. Full variable domain (remainder filled in from reference TRBV9 and TRBJ2-3): DSGVTQTPKHLITATGQRVTLRCSPRSGDLSVYWYQQSLDQGLQFLIQYYNGEERAKGNILERFSAQQFPDLHSELNLSSLELGDSALYFCASSVLYDTQYFGPGTRLTVL.

This chain uses TRBV30 with TRBJ2-5, with D possibly being TRBD2 (5 bases). CDR3 length equals 13 residues. Deletions cut 4 bases from V and 5 bases from J, with 14 bases between. Per germline, CDR1 GTSNPN and CDR2 SVGIG (reference sequence). CDR3 DNA: TGTGCCTGGAAGACACTAGGGATGGAGACCCAGTACTTC. It codes for CAWKTLGMETQYF. The full variable domain, its missing parts supplied by reference TRBV30 and TRBJ2-5, is SQTIHQWPATLVQPVGSPLSLECTVEGTSNPNLYWYRQAAGRGLQLLFYSVGIGQISSEVPQNLSASRPQDRQFILSSKKLLLSDSGFYLCAWKTLGMETQYFGPGTRLLVL.

The rearrangement links TRBV18 to TRBJ2-7, with 7 bases aligning to TRBD1. Germline V gene sequence: CDR1 KGHSH, CDR2 LQKENI. This CDR3 region has 15 residues. V was pared by 4 bases and J by 1 base, with 7 bases of the junction left unmatched. In DNA form, the CDR3 reads TGTGCCAGCTCACTATCCGGGACAGTATCCTACGAGCAGTACGTC. This sequence encodes CASSLSGTVSYEQYV.

The chain links TRBV6-5 to TRBJ2-1; maybe TRBD1 (6 bases). Trimming cost V 4 bases and J 1 base, with 8 bases left between them. The germline V gene has CDR1 MNHEY and CDR2 SVGAGI. This CDR3 contains 14 residues. The CDR3 DNA reads TGTGCCAGCAGTTCACAGGGTTCCTACAATGAGCAGTTCTTC. It translates to CASSSQGSYNEQFF.

This clone was recorded only once. This chain joins TRBV29-1 and TRBJ1-1, with a possible D match to TRBD1 (5 bases). The CDR3 sequence is 16 residues long. The ends were cut back, 5 bases at V and 5 bases at J, with 24 bases in the middle. In germline, CDR1 is SQVTM, CDR2 ANQGSEA. The CDR3 region is CSVLWDPGTGGTEAFF. DNA of the CDR3: TGCAGCGTTTTGTGGGACCCGGGAACAGGTGGGACTGAAGCTTTCTTT.

V usage is TRBV28 and J usage is TRBJ2-2; 8 nucleotides agree with TRBD1. CDR1 and CDR2 from the germline V gene are MDHEN and SYDVKM. The CDR3 is 19 residues long. After removal of 1 base from V and 1 base from J, the junction contained 11 bases not matched to a gene. CDR3 nucleotides: TGTGCCAGCAGTTTATTTTCCCCGACAGGGGATGGGAACACCGGGGAGCTGTTTTTT. It specifies CASSLFSPTGDGNTGELFF.

The chain carries TRBV10-3 and TRBJ1-1; D remains unclear. Trimming took 3 bases from V and 1 from J, leaving 9 bases between them. Germline V gene data show CDR1 as ENHRY and CDR2 as SYGVKD. CDR3 length: 14 amino acids. CDR3 sequence (DNA): TGTGCCATCAGTGAATACCCCAGGAACACTGAAGCTTTCTTT. Protein sequence: CAISEYPRNTEAFF.

The chain uses TRBV6-5 and TRBJ2-4; maybe TRBD1 (6 bases). Germline V gene sequence: CDR1 MNHEY, CDR2 SVGAGI. The CDR3 is 14 amino acids. Trimming took off 6 bases at V and 6 bases at J, with 15 bases between the two ends. The CDR3 region has the DNA TGTGCCAGCAGAGATGAGGGCAGGGGAAACATTCAGTACTTC. This encodes CASRDEGRGNIQYF.

V gene TRBV6-1 combines with J gene TRBJ2-4, with a possible D match to TRBD1 (5 bases). The CDR3 is made up of 17 amino acids. Trimming took 4 bases from V and 9 from J, leaving 25 bases between them. Germline CDR1 MNHNS, CDR2 SASEGT. CDR3 amino acids: CASSVLVGVAGLGIQYF. Here the CDR3 DNA reads TGTGCCAGCAGTGTTTTAGTAGGGGTTGCAGGGCTCGGCATTCAGTACTTC.

The J gene is TRBJ2-5, the V gene TRBV5-1; a possible D gene is TRBD1 (6 bases). Per the germline V gene, CDR1 is SGHRS and CDR2 is YFSETQ. The CDR3 covers 15 residues. Trimming pared 1 base from V and 1 base from J, leaving 11 bases between. CDR3 coding DNA: TGCGCCAGCAGCTTGAAGGGGGACACCCAAGAGACCCAGTACTTC. Translating gives CASSLKGDTQETQYF.

J is TRBJ1-3 and V is TRBV10-1; D perhaps matches TRBD1 (6 bases). The CDR3 has 15 residues. Germline V CDR1 and CDR2: WNHNN, SYGVQD (reference sequence). The CDR3 region is CPPSRQVDSGNTIYF. The CDR3 nucleotides are TGCCCCCCCAGTCGACAGGTGGACTCTGGAAACACCATATATTTT.

CDR3 bases: TGTGCTAGTGGCCTGGGCACTCCCAGGGACGAGCAGTACTTC. Amino acid sequence: CASGLGTPRDEQYF. The rearrangement joins TRBV12-5 to TRBJ2-7; D perhaps matches TRBD1 (5 bases). The CDR3 is 14 amino acids. V dropped 6 bases and J dropped 5 bases, with 17 bases sitting between them. Per the germline V gene, CDR1 is LGHNT and CDR2 is FRNRAP.

This clone was detected only a few times. The V call is TRBV30, the J call TRBJ1-6; D may be TRBD1 (6 bases). V was trimmed by 0 bases and J by 6 bases, leaving 6 bases between them. The CDR3 covers 13 residues. The germline V gene has CDR1 GTSNPN and CDR2 SVGIG (reference sequence). The CDR3 loop is CAWSVQGNSPLHF. As DNA, the CDR3 is TGTGCCTGGAGTGTACAGGGTAATTCACCCCTCCACTTT. The whole variable domain, filled in from reference TRBV30 and TRBJ1-6, reads SQTIHQWPATLVQPVGSPLSLECTVEGTSNPNLYWYRQAAGRGLQLLFYSVGIGQISSEVPQNLSASRPQDRQFILSSKKLLLSDSGFYLCAWSVQGNSPLHFGNGTRLTVT.